These 4 T cell receptor beta chains came from one sample sequenced in a study of lymphopenia after photon versus proton radiotherapy. Profiled with immunoSEQ multiplex PCR; TCRdb holds only in-frame clones, not every one. The sample has approximately 25,000 clones, over 80% seen once. Sequences were derived from peripheral blood, sampled from a patient treated with proton-based radiotherapy. These receptors all stem from a woman aged 70-85 years with pancreatic cancer.

The rearrangement joins TRBV19 to TRBJ2-7, with 9 bases fitting TRBD1. Germline-derived CDR1 and CDR2 are LNHDA and SQIVND (reference sequence). Trimming took 7 bases from V and 5 from J; bases not matched to a gene: 3. The CDR3 has 12 amino acids. CDR3 nucleotide sequence: TGTGCCAGTACCGGGACAGGGAACGAGCAGTACTTC. Its protein product is CASTGTGNEQYF.

V usage is TRBV25-1 and J usage is TRBJ2-3; 11 bases map to TRBD2. In germline, CDR1 is MGHDK, CDR2 SYGVNS. This CDR3 has 16 residues. V lost 4 bases and J lost 5; bases outside the gene matches: 8. CDR3 DNA: TGTGCCAGCAGTGCAATAACTAGCGGGAGACGAGATACGCAGTATTTT. Its protein is CASSAITSGRRDTQYF.

This chain links TRBV6-6 with TRBJ1-2; 7 bases map to TRBD1. The V gene's germline CDR1 is MNHNY and CDR2 SVGAGI (reference sequence). The CDR3 covers 13 residues. V lost 6 bases to trimming and J lost 4 bases; unmatched junction nucleotides: 5. CDR3 sequence reads: CASSPDRTYGYTF. The CDR3 nucleotides are TGTGCCAGCAGCCCGGACAGGACCTATGGCTACACCTTC.

V gene TRBV5-4 combines with J gene TRBJ2-6; D call uncertain. Trimming pared 4 bases from V and 0 bases from J, leaving 5 bases between. The CDR3 runs to 14 residues. CDR1 and CDR2 from the germline V gene are SGHNT and YYREEE (reference sequence). The CDR3 DNA reads TGTGCCAGCAGCCGGAGCTCTGGGGCCAACGTCCTGACTTTC. This translates into CASSRSSGANVLTF.